This section outlines one T cell receptor (beta chain) sequence together with its context. Its antigen is still unknown. A single record per CDR3 protein comes from TCRdb applying MiXCR to the reads. The sample consists of almost 550,000 distinct CDR3 sequences, more than 15% of them appearing once. The data stem from a study of T cell repertoires in cytomegalovirus infection. Study details: Matching HLA type and CMV infection were both indicated by public TCR beta signatures.

General study results and limits: Dominant in the ex vivo response were TCR beta clonotypes restricted by HLA-C and specific for CMV. There were carriers of CMV plus the relevant HLA, and cumulative public TCR beta family frequency identified them.

The V gene's germline CDR1 is MNHEY and CDR2 SVGAGI. This CDR3 has 16 residues. J gave up 5 bases and V 6 bases, and 11 bases lay outside the gene matches. The chain uses TRBV6-5 and TRBJ2-5, with TRBD2 matching over 11 bases. The origin of this receptor is a human donor in good health (CMV status not recorded). Some clones in this sample may be carry-over from other donors' samples. Sequencing was done on a sample of CD8+ T cells from PBMCs. This chain's CDR3 is CASRHPLAGGWETQYF. The CDR3 DNA reads as TGTGCCAGCAGACACCCTCTAGCGGGGGGCTGGGAGACCCAGTACTTC.